The clone carrying this T cell receptor (beta chain) appeared once. The germline gives CDR1 ENHRY, CDR2 SYGVKD. J was trimmed by 3 bases and V by 10 bases; bases with no gene match: 16. The CDR3 is 16 residues long. These data originate in a study of control samples from healthy donors and cancer patients. Profiled with immunoSEQ multiplex PCR; TCRdb holds only in-frame clones, not every one. The sample consists of 120,000 or so clones, roughly 90% of them appearing once. The sequence was collected from a man between 18 and 35 years old in good health. The V gene is TRBV10-3, the J gene TRBJ2-7, with 9 bases aligning to TRBD1. What was sequenced was blood. The CDR3 DNA sequence: TGTGCCACAGCTGGGACAGGGAGGAGTAGGGGCTACGAGCAGTACTTC. Amino acids: CATAGTGRSRGYEQYF.